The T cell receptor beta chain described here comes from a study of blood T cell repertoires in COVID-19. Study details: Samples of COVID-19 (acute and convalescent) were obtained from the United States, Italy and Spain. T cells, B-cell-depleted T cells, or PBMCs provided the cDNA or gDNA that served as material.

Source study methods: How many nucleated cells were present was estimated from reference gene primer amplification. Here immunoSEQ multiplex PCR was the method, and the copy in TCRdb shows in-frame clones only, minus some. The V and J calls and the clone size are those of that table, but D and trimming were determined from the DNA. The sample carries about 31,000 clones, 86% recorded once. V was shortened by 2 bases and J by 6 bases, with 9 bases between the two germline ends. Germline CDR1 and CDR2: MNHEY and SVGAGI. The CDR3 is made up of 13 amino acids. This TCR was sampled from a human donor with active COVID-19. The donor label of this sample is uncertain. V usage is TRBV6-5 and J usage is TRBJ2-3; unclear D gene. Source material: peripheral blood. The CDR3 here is CASSYRVLDTQYF. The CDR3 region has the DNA TGTGCCAGCAGTTACCGGGTCCTTGATACGCAGTATTTT.